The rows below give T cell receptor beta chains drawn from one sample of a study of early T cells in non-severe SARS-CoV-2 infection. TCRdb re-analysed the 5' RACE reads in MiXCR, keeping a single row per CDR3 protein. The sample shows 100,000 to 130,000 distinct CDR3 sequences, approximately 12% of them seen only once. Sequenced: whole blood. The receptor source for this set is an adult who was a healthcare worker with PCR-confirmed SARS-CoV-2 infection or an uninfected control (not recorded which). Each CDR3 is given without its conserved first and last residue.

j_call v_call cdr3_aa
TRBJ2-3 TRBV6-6 ASTPRGTGTDTQY
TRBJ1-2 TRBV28 ASSLRRDGGYT
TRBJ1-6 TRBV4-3 ASSQAGTGYNSPLH
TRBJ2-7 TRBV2 ASFRDRGGEQY
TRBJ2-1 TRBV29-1 SALTSGRANEQF
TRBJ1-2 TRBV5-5 ASSFLRVQHFYGYT
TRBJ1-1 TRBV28 ASDEGYEAF
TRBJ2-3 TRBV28 ASSLKSGEDTQY
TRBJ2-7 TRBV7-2 ASSPYNQGYEQY
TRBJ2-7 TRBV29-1 SGARLAGEYEQY
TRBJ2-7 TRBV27 ASSLQFGPSYEQY
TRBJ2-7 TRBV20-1 SARDRWWGTEDYEQY
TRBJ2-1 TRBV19 ASNASRRMREGGDNEQF
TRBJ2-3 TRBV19 ASIDRGSGIPDTQY
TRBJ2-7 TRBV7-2 ASSSRVVRNEQY
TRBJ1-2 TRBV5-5 ASSLSQGLGYGYT
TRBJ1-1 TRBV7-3 ASSRTQGTEAF
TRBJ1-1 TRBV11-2 ASSRAQGSTEAF
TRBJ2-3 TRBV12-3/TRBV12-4 ASSLGATGGGSQY
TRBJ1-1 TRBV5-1 ASNPPGQGSAF
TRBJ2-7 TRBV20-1 SLDRGGYEQY
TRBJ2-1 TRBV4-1 ASSLGLLSSYNEQF
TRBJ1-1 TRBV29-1 SVAPPGQGEETEAF
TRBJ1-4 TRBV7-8 ASSSDFRANEKLF